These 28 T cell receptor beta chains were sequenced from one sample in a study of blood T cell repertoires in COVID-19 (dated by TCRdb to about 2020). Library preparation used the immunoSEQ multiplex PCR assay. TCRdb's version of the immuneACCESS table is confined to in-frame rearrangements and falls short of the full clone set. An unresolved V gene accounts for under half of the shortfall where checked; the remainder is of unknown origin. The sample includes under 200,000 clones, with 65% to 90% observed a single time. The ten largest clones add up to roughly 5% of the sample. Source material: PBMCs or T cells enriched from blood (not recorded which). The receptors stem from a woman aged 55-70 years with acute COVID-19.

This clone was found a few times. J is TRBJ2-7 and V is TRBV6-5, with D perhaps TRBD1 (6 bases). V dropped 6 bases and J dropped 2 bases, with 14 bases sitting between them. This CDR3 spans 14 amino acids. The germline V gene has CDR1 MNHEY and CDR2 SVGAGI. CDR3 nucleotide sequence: TGTGCCAGCAGAGCCGGGACACCGGCCTACGAGCAGTACTTC. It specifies CASRAGTPAYEQYF.

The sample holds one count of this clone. CDR3 region: CASREPDRGGSPLHF. The CDR3 DNA is TGTGCCAGCAGGGAACCCGACAGGGGAGGTTCACCCCTCCACTTT. The chain uses TRBV28 and TRBJ1-6; 8 nucleotides align to TRBD1. Germline CDR1 is MDHEN and CDR2 is SYDVKM. The CDR3 is 15 residues long. Trimming cost V 6 bases and J 9 bases; bases outside gene matches: 10. Full variable domain (outside the CDR3, taken from reference TRBV28 and TRBJ1-6): DVKVTQSSRYLVKRTGEKVFLECVQDMDHENMFWYRQDPGLGLRLIYFSYDVKMKEKGDIPEGYSVSREKKERFSLILESASTNQTSMYLCASREPDRGGSPLHFGNGTRLTVT.

The CDR3 loop is CASGATGTVAGYTF. The CDR3 DNA reads as TGTGCCAGCGGCGCCACCGGGACAGTAGCCGGCTACACCTTC. V gene TRBV6-5 combines with J gene TRBJ1-2; 7 bases match TRBD1. Looked up from germline, CDR1 is MNHEY and CDR2 is SVGAGI. With V trimmed by 8 bases and J by 8 bases, 14 bases remained unmatched. The CDR3 is 14 amino acids.

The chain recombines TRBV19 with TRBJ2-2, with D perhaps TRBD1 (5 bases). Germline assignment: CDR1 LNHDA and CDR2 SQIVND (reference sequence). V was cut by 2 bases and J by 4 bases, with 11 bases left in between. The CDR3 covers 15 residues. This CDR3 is CASSIPAGITGELFF. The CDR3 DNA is TGTGCCAGTAGTATACCCGCAGGGATCACCGGGGAGCTGTTTTTT.

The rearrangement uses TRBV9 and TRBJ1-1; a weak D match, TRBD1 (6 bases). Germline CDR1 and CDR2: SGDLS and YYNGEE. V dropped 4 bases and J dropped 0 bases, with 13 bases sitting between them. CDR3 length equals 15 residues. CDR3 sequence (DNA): TGTGCCAGCAGCCCCCAGGGGACAATGAACACTGAAGCTTTCTTT. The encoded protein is CASSPQGTMNTEAFF.

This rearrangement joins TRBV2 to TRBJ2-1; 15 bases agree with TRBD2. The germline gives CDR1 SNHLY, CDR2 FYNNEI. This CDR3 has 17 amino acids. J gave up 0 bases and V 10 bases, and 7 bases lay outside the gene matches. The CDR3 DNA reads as TGTGCCACAAGGACTAGCGGGGGGGACCGCTCCTACAATGAGCAGTTCTTC. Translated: CATRTSGGDRSYNEQFF. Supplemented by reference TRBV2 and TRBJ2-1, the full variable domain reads EPEVTQTPSHQVTQMGQEVILRCVPISNHLYFYWYRQILGQKVEFLVSFYNNEISEKSEIFDDQFSVERPDGSNFTLKIRSTKLEDSAMYFCATRTSGGDRSYNEQFFGPGTRLTVL.

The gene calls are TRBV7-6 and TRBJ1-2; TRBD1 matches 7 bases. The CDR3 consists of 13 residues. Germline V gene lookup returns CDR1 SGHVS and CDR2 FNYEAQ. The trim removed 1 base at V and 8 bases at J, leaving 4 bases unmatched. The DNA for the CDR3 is TGTGCCAGCAGCTTAGAGGAGGGACAGGGCTACACCTTC. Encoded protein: CASSLEEGQGYTF.

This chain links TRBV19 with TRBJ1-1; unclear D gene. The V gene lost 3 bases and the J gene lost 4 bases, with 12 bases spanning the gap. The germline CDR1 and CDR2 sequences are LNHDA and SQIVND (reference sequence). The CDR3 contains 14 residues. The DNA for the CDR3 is TGTGCCAGTAGTATCGCAACCGAGGTCACTGAAGCTTTCTTT. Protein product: CASSIATEVTEAFF.

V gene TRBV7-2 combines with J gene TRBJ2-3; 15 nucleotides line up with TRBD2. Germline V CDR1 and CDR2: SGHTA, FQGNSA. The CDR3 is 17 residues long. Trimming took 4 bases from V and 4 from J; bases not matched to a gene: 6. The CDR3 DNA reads TGTGCCAGCAGCTCCGGACTAGCGGGGGGGTTAGCAGATACGCAGTATTTT. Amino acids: CASSSGLAGGLADTQYF.

In nucleotides, the CDR3 is TGTGCCAGCACCCGAACAGGGGACCCTGGAAACACCATATATTTT. It specifies CASTRTGDPGNTIYF. The rearrangement uses TRBV6-6 and TRBJ1-3; 7 nucleotides line up with TRBD1. The CDR3 length is 15 residues. Germline lookup yields CDR1 MNHNY and CDR2 SVGAGI (reference sequence). V lost 7 bases, J lost 2 bases, and 8 bases stayed unmatched.

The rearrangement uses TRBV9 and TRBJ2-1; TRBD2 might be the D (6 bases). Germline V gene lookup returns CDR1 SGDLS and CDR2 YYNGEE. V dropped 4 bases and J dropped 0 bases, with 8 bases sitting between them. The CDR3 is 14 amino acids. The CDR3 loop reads CASSPGSSYNEQFF. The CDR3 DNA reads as TGTGCCAGCAGCCCCGGGAGCTCCTACAATGAGCAGTTCTTC.

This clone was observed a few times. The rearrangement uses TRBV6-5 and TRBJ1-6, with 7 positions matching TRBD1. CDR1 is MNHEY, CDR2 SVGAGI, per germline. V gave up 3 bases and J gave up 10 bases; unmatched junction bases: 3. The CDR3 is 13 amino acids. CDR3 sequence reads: CASSYQGDSPLHF. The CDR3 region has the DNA TGTGCCAGCAGTTATCAGGGGGACTCACCCCTCCACTTT.

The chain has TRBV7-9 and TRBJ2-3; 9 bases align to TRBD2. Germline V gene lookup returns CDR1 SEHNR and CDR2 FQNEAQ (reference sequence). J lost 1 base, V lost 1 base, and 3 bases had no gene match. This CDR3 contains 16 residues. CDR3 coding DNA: TGTGCCAGCAGCTTAGAGCCTAGCGGGGGCACAGATACGCAGTATTTT. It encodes CASSLEPSGGTDTQYF.

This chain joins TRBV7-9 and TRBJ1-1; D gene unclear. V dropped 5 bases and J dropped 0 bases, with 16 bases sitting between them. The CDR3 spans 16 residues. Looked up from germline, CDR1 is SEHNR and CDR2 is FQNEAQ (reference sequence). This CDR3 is CASSLRYEGMNTEAFF. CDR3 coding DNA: TGTGCCAGCAGCCTCCGATATGAGGGTATGAACACTGAAGCTTTCTTT.

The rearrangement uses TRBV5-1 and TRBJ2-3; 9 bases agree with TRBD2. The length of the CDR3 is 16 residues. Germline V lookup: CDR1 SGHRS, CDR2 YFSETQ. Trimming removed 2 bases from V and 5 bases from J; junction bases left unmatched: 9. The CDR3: CASSFVAGGPRDTQYF. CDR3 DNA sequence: TGCGCCAGCAGCTTCGTGGCGGGAGGGCCAAGAGATACGCAGTATTTT.

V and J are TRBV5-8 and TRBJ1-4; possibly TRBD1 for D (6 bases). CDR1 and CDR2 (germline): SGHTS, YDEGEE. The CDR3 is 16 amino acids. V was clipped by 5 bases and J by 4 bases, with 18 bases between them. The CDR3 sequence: CASRTRLDSHNEKLFF. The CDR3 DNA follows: TGTGCCAGCAGAACTCGGCTGGACAGCCATAATGAAAAACTGTTTTTT.

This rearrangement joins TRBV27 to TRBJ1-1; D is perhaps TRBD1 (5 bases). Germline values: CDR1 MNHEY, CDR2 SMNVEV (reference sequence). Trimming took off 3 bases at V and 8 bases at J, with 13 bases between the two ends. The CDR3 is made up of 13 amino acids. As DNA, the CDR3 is TGTGCCAGCAGTTTTTGGGCAGGGCCCGAAGCTTTCTTT. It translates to CASSFWAGPEAFF.

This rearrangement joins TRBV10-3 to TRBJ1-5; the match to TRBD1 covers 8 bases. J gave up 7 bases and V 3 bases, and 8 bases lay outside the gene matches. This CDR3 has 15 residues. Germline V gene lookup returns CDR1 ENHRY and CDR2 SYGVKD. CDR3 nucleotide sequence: TGTGCCATCAGTGAATCTCAGGGGGCTGGACAGCCCCAGCATTTT. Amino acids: CAISESQGAGQPQHF.

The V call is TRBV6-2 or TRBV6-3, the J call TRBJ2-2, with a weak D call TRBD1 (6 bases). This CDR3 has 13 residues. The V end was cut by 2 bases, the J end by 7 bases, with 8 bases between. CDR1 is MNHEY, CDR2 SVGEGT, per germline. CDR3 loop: CASSYNRDGELFF. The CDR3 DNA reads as TGTGCCAGCAGTTACAACAGGGACGGGGAGCTGTTTTTT.

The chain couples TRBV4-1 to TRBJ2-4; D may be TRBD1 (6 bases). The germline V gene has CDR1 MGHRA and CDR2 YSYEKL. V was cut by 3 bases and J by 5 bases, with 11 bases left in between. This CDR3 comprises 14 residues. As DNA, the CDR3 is TGCGCCAGCAGCCATAGTAAGGGGGAAAACATTCAGTACTTC. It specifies CASSHSKGENIQYF.

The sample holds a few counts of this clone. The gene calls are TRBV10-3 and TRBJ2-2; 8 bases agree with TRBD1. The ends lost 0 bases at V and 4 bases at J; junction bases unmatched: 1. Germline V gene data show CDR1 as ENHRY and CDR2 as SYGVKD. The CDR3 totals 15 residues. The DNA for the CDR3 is TGTGCCATCAGTGAGTCGGGACAGGCCACCGGGGAGCTGTTTTTT. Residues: CAISESGQATGELFF.

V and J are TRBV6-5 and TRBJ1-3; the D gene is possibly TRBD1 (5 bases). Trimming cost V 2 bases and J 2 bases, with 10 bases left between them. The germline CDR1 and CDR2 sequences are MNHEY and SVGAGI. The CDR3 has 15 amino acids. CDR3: CASSYDSRPGNTIYF. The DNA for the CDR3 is TGTGCCAGCAGTTACGACAGCCGGCCTGGAAACACCATATATTTT.

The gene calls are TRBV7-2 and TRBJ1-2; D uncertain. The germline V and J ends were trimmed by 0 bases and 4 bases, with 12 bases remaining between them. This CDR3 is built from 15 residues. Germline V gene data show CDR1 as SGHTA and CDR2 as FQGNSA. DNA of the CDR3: TGTGCCAGCAGCTTAGCGGCTTCAGAAAGCTATGGCTACACCTTC. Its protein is CASSLAASESYGYTF.

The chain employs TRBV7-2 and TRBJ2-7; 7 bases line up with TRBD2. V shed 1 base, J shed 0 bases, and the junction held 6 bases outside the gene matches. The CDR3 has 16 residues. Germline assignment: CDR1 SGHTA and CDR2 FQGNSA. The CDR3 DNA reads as TGTGCCAGCAGCTTAGGGGCTAGCGGAGTCTCCTACGAGCAGTACTTC. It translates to CASSLGASGVSYEQYF.

The CDR3 DNA follows: TGTGCCAGCTCACCGGGCCGTGACACTGAAGCTTTCTTT. This codes for CASSPGRDTEAFF. The gene calls are TRBV18 and TRBJ1-1; D unclear. CDR1 is KGHSH and CDR2 is LQKENI in the germline V gene. With 3 bases removed from V and 3 bases from J, the gap between germline ends came to 8 bases. CDR3 size: 13 residues.

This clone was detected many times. Here the CDR3 DNA reads TGTGCCAGCAGCCAGAACCCGGGACTAGCGGGAGGGTTGGAGACCCAGTACTTC. Translating gives CASSQNPGLAGGLETQYF. The chain links TRBV4-2 to TRBJ2-5; 16 nucleotides line up with TRBD2. The CDR3 is made up of 18 amino acids. Germline-derived CDR1 and CDR2 are LGHNA and YNFKEQ. The trim removed 3 bases at V and 5 bases at J, leaving 9 bases unmatched.

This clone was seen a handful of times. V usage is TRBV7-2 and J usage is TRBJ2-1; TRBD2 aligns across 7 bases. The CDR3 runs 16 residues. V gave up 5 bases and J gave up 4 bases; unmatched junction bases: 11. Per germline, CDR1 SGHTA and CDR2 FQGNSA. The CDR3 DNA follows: TGTGCCAGCAGCCAAACCGGGGGGAAGGGGTACAATGAGCAGTTCTTC. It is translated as CASSQTGGKGYNEQFF.

The CDR3 sequence is CASSVYFGTSGDNEQFF. CDR3 sequence (DNA): TGTGCCAGCAGCGTCTACTTTGGGACTAGCGGGGACAATGAGCAGTTCTTC. V is TRBV7-6 and J is TRBJ2-1; 13 nucleotides match TRBD2. Trimming at V came to 5 bases and at J to 5 bases, leaving 9 bases not matched to a gene. This CDR3 has 17 residues. Germline lookup yields CDR1 SGHVS and CDR2 FNYEAQ.